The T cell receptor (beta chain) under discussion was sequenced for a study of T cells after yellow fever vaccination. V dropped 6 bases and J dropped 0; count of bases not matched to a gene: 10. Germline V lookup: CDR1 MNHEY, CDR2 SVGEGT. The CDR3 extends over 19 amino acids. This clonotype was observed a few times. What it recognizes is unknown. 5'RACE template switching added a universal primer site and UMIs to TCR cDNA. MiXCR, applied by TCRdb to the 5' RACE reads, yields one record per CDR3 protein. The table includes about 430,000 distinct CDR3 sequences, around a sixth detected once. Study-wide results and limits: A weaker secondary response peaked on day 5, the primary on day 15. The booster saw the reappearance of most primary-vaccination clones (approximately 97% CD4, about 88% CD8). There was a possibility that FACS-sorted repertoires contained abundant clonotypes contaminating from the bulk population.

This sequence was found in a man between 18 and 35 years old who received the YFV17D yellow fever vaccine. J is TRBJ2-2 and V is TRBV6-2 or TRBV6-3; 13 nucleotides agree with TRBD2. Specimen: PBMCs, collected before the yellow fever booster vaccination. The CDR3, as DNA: TGTGCCAGCAGACGACCTCCCGGGACTAGCGGGACGAACACCGGGGAGCTGTTTTTT. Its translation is CASRRPPGTSGTNTGELFF.